The next 24 T cell receptor beta chains were all read from a single sample in a study of blood T cell repertoires in COVID-19. TCRdb keeps only in-frame clones here, not all; method: immunoSEQ multiplex PCR. The table has approximately 250,000 clones, 70% to 90% seen once. The sequencing input was PBMCs or T cells enriched from blood (not recorded which). The source of these receptors is a woman in her thirties or forties with acute COVID-19.

The chain uses TRBV6-2 or TRBV6-3 and TRBJ1-1, with D maybe TRBD1 (6 bases). Germline CDR1 is MNHEY and CDR2 is SVGEGT. Trimming removed 4 bases at V and 4 bases at J, with 10 bases between. This CDR3 has 13 amino acids. CDR3 loop: CASSSRGVTEAFF. The DNA for the CDR3 is TGTGCCAGCAGTTCCAGGGGTGTCACTGAAGCTTTCTTT.

The chain joins TRBV6-5 to TRBJ1-1; D perhaps matches TRBD1 (5 bases). V lost 9 bases, J lost 4 bases, and 18 bases lay in between. Germline CDR1 and CDR2: MNHEY and SVGAGI. The CDR3 runs 14 residues. This CDR3 is CASGEGRAGTEAFF. In nucleotides, the CDR3 is TGTGCCAGTGGGGAGGGCAGGGCAGGCACTGAAGCTTTCTTT.

V gene TRBV15 combines with J gene TRBJ2-1, with 14 bases aligning to TRBD2. This CDR3 has 19 residues. Germline loops: CDR1 LNHNV, CDR2 YYDKDF (reference sequence). Trimming removed 5 bases from V and 2 bases from J; junction bases left unmatched: 11. CDR3 amino acids: CATSGGLAGAVAAYNEQFF. The DNA for the CDR3 is TGTGCCACCAGCGGGGGACTAGCGGGAGCCGTGGCAGCCTACAATGAGCAGTTCTTC.

The rearrangement links TRBV5-1 to TRBJ1-1, with D maybe TRBD1 (6 bases). V lost 7 bases and J 0 bases, leaving 16 bases between the germline ends. CDR3 length: 15 amino acids. The germline V gene encodes CDR1 SGHRS and CDR2 YFSETQ. The CDR3 region is CASGPGVTMNTEAFF. CDR3 DNA: TGCGCCAGCGGCCCAGGGGTCACCATGAACACTGAAGCTTTCTTT.

This clone has more than one count but fewer than ten. The V gene is TRBV15, the J gene TRBJ2-3; 11 bases line up with TRBD2. Trimming removed 0 bases from V and 11 bases from J; junction bases left unmatched: 13. The CDR3 sequence is 17 residues long. Germline-derived CDR1 and CDR2 are LNHNV and YYDKDF (reference sequence). The CDR3 DNA reads as TGTGCCACCAGCAGAGATTTAGGTAGCGGGAGGGCTTTGGAGCAGTATTTT. Translation gives CATSRDLGSGRALEQYF.

The chain combines TRBV6-2 or TRBV6-3 with TRBJ2-5, with 11 bases that match TRBD2. CDR3 length equals 17 residues. CDR1 is MNHEY and CDR2 is SVGEGT in the germline V gene. Trimming removed 5 bases from V and 5 bases from J; junction bases left unmatched: 13. For the CDR3, the DNA is TGTGCCAGCAGTAAGGCGGATCGACTAGCGGGAAGGGAGACCCAGTACTTC. This encodes CASSKADRLAGRETQYF.

The V and J genes are TRBV5-1 and TRBJ1-4, with unresolved D. The CDR3 is 15 amino acids. Germline V gene lookup returns CDR1 SGHRS and CDR2 YFSETQ. Trimming cost V 4 bases and J 0 bases, with 10 bases left between them. CDR3 coding DNA: TGCGCCAGCAGCCTTCTGAGCGCAACTAATGAAAAACTGTTTTTT. It encodes CASSLLSATNEKLFF.

V gene TRBV25-1 combines with J gene TRBJ1-3, with unresolved D. Looked up from germline, CDR1 is MGHDK and CDR2 is SYGVNS. V was shortened by 3 bases and J by 4 bases, with 13 bases between the two germline ends. The CDR3 sequence is 15 residues long. CDR3 in amino acids: CASSDPGRSGNTIYF. DNA of the CDR3: TGTGCCAGCAGTGACCCAGGCCGAAGCGGAAACACCATATATTTT.

Only a few counts were recorded for this clone. The chain joins TRBV5-6 to TRBJ1-4; maybe TRBD1 (6 bases). Trimming took 4 bases from V and 7 from J, leaving 17 bases between them. Germline CDR1 SGHDT, CDR2 YYEEEE. The CDR3 extends over 15 amino acids. The CDR3 sequence is CASSISGAGSEKLFF. The CDR3 region has the DNA TGTGCCAGCAGCATTTCAGGGGCAGGGAGTGAAAAACTGTTTTTT.

The V and J genes are TRBV5-1 and TRBJ2-7; a possible D gene is TRBD2 (6 bases). V shed 0 bases and J shed 4 bases, with 14 bases lying between them. The CDR3 spans 15 residues. The germline CDR1 and CDR2 sequences are SGHRS and YFSETQ. CDR3 sequence (DNA): TGCGCCAGCAGCTTGGAGGGAGGCCGGGCGTACGAGCAGTACTTC. It yields the protein CASSLEGGRAYEQYF.

This chain joins TRBV27 and TRBJ1-6; 10 nucleotides line up with TRBD1. J lost 6 bases, V lost 4 bases, and 0 bases had no gene match. The CDR3 totals 14 residues. Germline assignment: CDR1 MNHEY and CDR2 SMNVEV (reference sequence). The chain's CDR3 is CASSWDRGNSPLHF. CDR3 bases: TGTGCCAGCAGTTGGGACAGGGGTAATTCACCCCTCCACTTT.

The genes are TRBV15 and TRBJ1-1; D gene ambiguous. The CDR3 extends over 14 amino acids. Trimming removed 0 bases from V and 1 base from J, with 6 bases in between. CDR1 is LNHNV, CDR2 YYDKDF, per germline (reference sequence). In nucleotides, the CDR3 is TGTGCCACCAGCAGAGATCGAGGGAACACTGAAGCTTTCTTT. Translating it yields CATSRDRGNTEAFF.

This chain links TRBV2 with TRBJ2-3; D is ambiguous. The CDR3 covers 10 residues. The V gene lost 7 bases and the J gene lost 5 bases, with 4 bases spanning the gap. Per the germline V gene, CDR1 is SNHLY and CDR2 is FYNNEI. The CDR3 coding sequence is TGTGCCAGCAACTTAGATACGCAGTATTTT. Its translation: CASNLDTQYF.

V and J are TRBV9 and TRBJ2-1; D gene ambiguous. The CDR3 spans 16 residues. CDR1 SGDLS and CDR2 YYNGEE come from the germline V gene. The V end was cut by 0 bases, the J end by 9 bases, with 19 bases between. The CDR3 protein is CASSVASELNTAEQFF. The CDR3 DNA reads as TGTGCCAGCAGCGTAGCCAGCGAGCTTAATACCGCTGAGCAGTTCTTC.

This clone has a handful of counts. The CDR3 here is CASSRTSQFF. CDR3 sequence (DNA): TGTGCCAGCAGCCGGACTAGCCAGTTCTTC. This chain uses TRBV7-2 with TRBJ2-1, with 8 positions matching TRBD2. The CDR3 loop spans 10 amino acids. Germline V lookup: CDR1 SGHTA, CDR2 FQGNSA. The trim removed 5 bases at V and 13 bases at J, leaving 1 base unmatched.

This clone was picked up one time. The chain combines TRBV5-1 with TRBJ2-1; 16 nucleotides agree with TRBD2. The germline V gene encodes CDR1 SGHRS and CDR2 YFSETQ. The CDR3 runs 17 residues. The trim removed 4 bases at V and 7 bases at J, leaving 8 bases unmatched. The CDR3 nucleotides read TGCGCCAGCAGCCGTGGGACTAGCGGGAGGGCCCTGAATGAGCAGTTCTTC. Its translation is CASSRGTSGRALNEQFF.

This clone was observed a single time. This sequence joins TRBV2 and TRBJ2-1, with D possibly matching TRBD1 (6 bases). The CDR3 extends over 13 amino acids. The V gene's germline CDR1 is SNHLY and CDR2 FYNNEI. V gave up 7 bases and J gave up 4 bases, with 11 bases separating them. CDR3 bases: TGTGCCAGCACCCCAACAGGGTACAATGAGCAGTTCTTC. Its protein is CASTPTGYNEQFF.

V and J are TRBV6-5 and TRBJ2-7; tentative D call: TRBD2 (6 bases). The CDR3 extends over 13 amino acids. The germline gives CDR1 MNHEY, CDR2 SVGAGI. Trimming stripped 2 bases from V and 7 bases from J, with 12 bases between. The CDR3 DNA reads TGTGCCAGCAGTTACCGTCAGGGAGGAGAGCAGTACGTC. Amino acid sequence: CASSYRQGGEQYV.

This clone was detected a few times. The chain uses TRBV25-1 and TRBJ2-5; unclear D gene. Germline V gene lookup returns CDR1 MGHDK and CDR2 SYGVNS. The CDR3 runs to 11 residues. Between the trimmed V and J ends, which lost 7 bases and 5 bases, there was a span of 8 bases. CDR3 sequence: CASTRIETQYF. DNA for the CDR3: TGTGCCAGCACCAGGATTGAGACCCAGTACTTC.

This sequence joins TRBV5-8 and TRBJ2-3; 8 positions agree with TRBD2. The junction had 6 bases not matched to a gene; V was cut back by 1 base and J by 2 bases. The CDR3 spans 16 residues. CDR1 and CDR2 from the germline V gene are SGHTS and YDEGEE. The CDR3: CASSLFPGRATDTQYF. CDR3 nucleotides: TGTGCCAGCAGCTTGTTTCCCGGGAGGGCCACAGATACGCAGTATTTT.

The chain employs TRBV7-2 and TRBJ1-6; D call uncertain. Trimming took off 5 bases at V and 7 bases at J, with 6 bases between the two ends. The CDR3 loop spans 12 amino acids. Germline V gene data show CDR1 as SGHTA and CDR2 as FQGNSA. CDR3 DNA: TGTGCCAGCAGCCATCAAAATTCACCCCTCCACTTT. Its translation is CASSHQNSPLHF.

On this clone itself: The conserved final phenylalanine or tryptophan is absent from the CDR3, which likely points to a read error. The DNA is left out, because the CDR3 cannot be placed on it with certainty; the CDR3 is given as TCRdb lists it. This chain connects TRBV2 to TRBJ1-1. The CDR3 comprises 12 residues, both ends counted. Germline values: CDR1 SNHLY, CDR2 FYNNEI. This chain's CDR3 is CASSEALRGAII.

The J gene is TRBJ2-7, the V gene TRBV4-2; D perhaps matches TRBD2 (6 bases). This CDR3 is built from 15 residues. Looked up from germline, CDR1 is LGHNA and CDR2 is YNFKEQ. The V end lost 0 bases, the J end lost 5 bases, and 14 bases lay between the germline ends. Written as DNA, the CDR3 is TGTGCCAGCAGCCAAGAGGAGGGGCTCACTGACGAGCAGTACTTC. This translates into CASSQEEGLTDEQYF.

This chain joins TRBV11-3 and TRBJ2-1, with TRBD2 matching over 12 bases. After removal of 5 bases from V and 4 bases from J, the junction contained 3 bases not matched to a gene. Looked up from germline, CDR1 is SGHNT and CDR2 is YENEEA. This CDR3 has 15 residues. The CDR3 loop is CASSQLAGGYNEQFF. CDR3 DNA sequence: TGTGCCAGCAGCCAGCTAGCGGGAGGGTACAATGAGCAGTTCTTC.